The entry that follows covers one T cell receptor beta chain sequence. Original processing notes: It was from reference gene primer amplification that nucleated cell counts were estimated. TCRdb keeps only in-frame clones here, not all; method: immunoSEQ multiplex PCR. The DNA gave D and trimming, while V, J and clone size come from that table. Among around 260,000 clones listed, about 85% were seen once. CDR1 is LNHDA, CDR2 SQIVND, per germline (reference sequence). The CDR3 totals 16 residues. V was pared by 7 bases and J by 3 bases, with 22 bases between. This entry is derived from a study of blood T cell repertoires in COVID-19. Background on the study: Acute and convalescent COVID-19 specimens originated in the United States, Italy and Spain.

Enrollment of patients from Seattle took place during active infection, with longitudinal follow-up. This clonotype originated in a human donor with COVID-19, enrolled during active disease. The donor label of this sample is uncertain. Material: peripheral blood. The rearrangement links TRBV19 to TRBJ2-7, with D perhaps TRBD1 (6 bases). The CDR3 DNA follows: TGTGCCAGTACCTCCACAGGGCGCTCCTACTTCTACGAGCAGTACTTC. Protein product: CASTSTGRSYFYEQYF.